This is a list of T cell receptor beta chains from one sample in a study of technical replicates of blood from a few donors. The repertoire was sequenced with immunoSEQ multiplex PCR; TCRdb's copy has only in-frame clones and lacks some. The profile shows 65,000 to 85,000 clones, about 90% of them singletons. The sequenced material came from T cells isolated from PBMCs. The receptors come from a human donor in good health. Both conserved end residues are part of each CDR3. Fields, in order: J gene, V gene, D gene, clone size, CDR3 DNA, CDR3 protein. D genes are given only for firm matches. The listing skips clone size in some rows; elsewhere it reads once, few, many or a size class.

j_call: TRBJ1-1
v_call: TRBV6-1
d_call: .
clone_size: once
cdr3_nt: TGTGCCAGCAGGGGAAGGGGGATCAACACTGAAGCTTTCTTT
cdr3_aa: CASRGRGINTEAFF

j_call: TRBJ1-3
v_call: TRBV11-2
d_call: TRBD1
clone_size: .
cdr3_nt: TGTGCCAGCAGCTCGCTCCGGGACAGGGCCTTTAACTCTGGAAACACCATATATTTT
cdr3_aa: CASSSLRDRAFNSGNTIYF

j_call: TRBJ2-1
v_call: TRBV4-1
d_call: TRBD2
clone_size: .
cdr3_nt: TGCGCCAGCAGCCAACGGATAGCGGGGAGCTCCTACAATGAGCAGTTCTTC
cdr3_aa: CASSQRIAGSSYNEQFF

j_call: TRBJ2-5
v_call: TRBV5-1
d_call: .
clone_size: .
cdr3_nt: TGCGCCAGCAGCTTGCAATACCAAGAGACCCAGTACTTC
cdr3_aa: CASSLQYQETQYF

j_call: TRBJ2-7
v_call: TRBV5-4
d_call: TRBD1
clone_size: .
cdr3_nt: TGTGCCAGCAGCTTGGCCGGGACAGGGGGCGACGAGCAGTACTTC
cdr3_aa: CASSLAGTGGDEQYF

j_call: TRBJ2-5
v_call: TRBV4-1
d_call: .
clone_size: once
cdr3_nt: TGCGCCAGCAGCCAAGTAGTCGGCGGAGAGACCCAGTACTTC
cdr3_aa: CASSQVVGGETQYF

j_call: TRBJ2-7
v_call: TRBV28
d_call: .
clone_size: .
cdr3_nt: TGTGCCAGCAGGCCCCACCAGACAGGCTCCTACGAGCAGTACTTC
cdr3_aa: CASRPHQTGSYEQYF

j_call: TRBJ2-5
v_call: TRBV7-7
d_call: TRBD1
clone_size: .
cdr3_nt: TGTGCTAGCAGCTTAGCCGGTCAGGGGGCGGAGACCCAGTACTTC
cdr3_aa: CASSLAGQGAETQYF

j_call: TRBJ1-1
v_call: TRBV5-1
d_call: TRBD1
clone_size: .
cdr3_nt: TGCGCCAGCAGCTCTCAACAGGGGATGAACACTGAAGCTTTCTTT
cdr3_aa: CASSSQQGMNTEAFF

j_call: TRBJ2-1
v_call: TRBV19
d_call: TRBD2
clone_size: .
cdr3_nt: TGTGCCAGTAGTATATATGAGCGGGGGGACTCCTACAATGAGCAGTTCTTC
cdr3_aa: CASSIYERGDSYNEQFF

j_call: TRBJ2-1
v_call: TRBV7-6
d_call: .
clone_size: .
cdr3_nt: TGTGCCAGCAGCCGATTAAGCGACAGAGGCGAGCAGTTCTTC
cdr3_aa: CASSRLSDRGEQFF

j_call: TRBJ2-7
v_call: TRBV6-5
d_call: TRBD2
clone_size: .
cdr3_nt: TGTGCCAGCAGTTACGGGGGGACTAGTGGCGAGCAGTACTTC
cdr3_aa: CASSYGGTSGEQYF

j_call: TRBJ1-4
v_call: TRBV6-1
d_call: .
clone_size: .
cdr3_nt: TGTGCCAGCAGTGGAGGCCCCGAGACAGGAGGTGAAAAACTGTTTTTT
cdr3_aa: CASSGGPETGGEKLFF

j_call: TRBJ2-7
v_call: TRBV6-5
d_call: TRBD2
clone_size: .
cdr3_nt: TGTGCCAGCAGTTTAGCGGGACTCTCTCTATTGGAGCAGTACTTC
cdr3_aa: CASSLAGLSLLEQYF

j_call: TRBJ2-5
v_call: TRBV7-9
d_call: TRBD2
clone_size: .
cdr3_nt: TGTGCCAGCAGCCCAGGGAGGGCGTACGAGACCCAGTACTTC
cdr3_aa: CASSPGRAYETQYF

j_call: TRBJ2-7
v_call: TRBV21-1
d_call: .
clone_size: .
cdr3_nt: TGTGCCAGCAGCGAACAGGGCTTACGCGAGCAGTACTTC
cdr3_aa: CASSEQGLREQYF

j_call: TRBJ1-4
v_call: TRBV27
d_call: .
clone_size: .
cdr3_nt: TGTGCCAGCAGTTTTAGCAACACTGCAACTAATGAAAAACTGTTTTTT
cdr3_aa: CASSFSNTATNEKLFF

j_call: TRBJ1-2
v_call: TRBV19
d_call: TRBD1
clone_size: .
cdr3_nt: TGTGCCAGTAGTACCGGCCGGGACAGGGGGCGAGGACTCTATGGCTACACCTTC
cdr3_aa: CASSTGRDRGRGLYGYTF

j_call: TRBJ1-5
v_call: TRBV2
d_call: TRBD1
clone_size: .
cdr3_nt: TGTGCCACCAGTCTTATGGGCAGGGGGCCAGAGTCGTATCAGCCCCAGCATTTT
cdr3_aa: CATSLMGRGPESYQPQHF

j_call: TRBJ1-4
v_call: TRBV5-1
d_call: TRBD1
clone_size: few
cdr3_nt: TGCGCCAGCAGTTACAGACAGGGACAAGAAAAACTGTTTTTT
cdr3_aa: CASSYRQGQEKLFF

j_call: TRBJ2-7
v_call: TRBV12-2
d_call: .
clone_size: few
cdr3_nt: TGTGCAAGTCGCTTAGCGAGTTACGGGGGGACCTACGAGCAGTACTTC
cdr3_aa: CASRLASYGGTYEQYF

j_call: TRBJ1-1
v_call: TRBV6-5
d_call: .
clone_size: .
cdr3_nt: TGTGCCAGCAGTTACCGGGCAGGGAGGACTGAAGCTTTCTTT
cdr3_aa: CASSYRAGRTEAFF

j_call: TRBJ2-3
v_call: TRBV6-4
d_call: TRBD2
clone_size: .
cdr3_nt: TGTGCCAGCAGTGACGCGGCTAGCGGGGGGGCTGATACGCAGTATTTT
cdr3_aa: CASSDAASGGADTQYF

j_call: TRBJ2-3
v_call: TRBV5-4
d_call: TRBD2
clone_size: .
cdr3_nt: TGTGCCAGCAGTCCCAGCGGGGGGGAAATAGATACGCAGTATTTT
cdr3_aa: CASSPSGGEIDTQYF

j_call: TRBJ2-7
v_call: TRBV19
d_call: TRBD1
clone_size: few
cdr3_nt: TGTGCCAGTAGGGAACCGGGACAGGGAAGCGAGCAGTACTTC
cdr3_aa: CASREPGQGSEQYF

j_call: TRBJ1-2
v_call: TRBV5-1
d_call: TRBD1
clone_size: .
cdr3_nt: TGCGCCAGCAGCTCGAAAACGAACATGGGACAGGGGGTCTATGGCTACACCTTC
cdr3_aa: CASSSKTNMGQGVYGYTF

j_call: TRBJ1-1
v_call: TRBV27
d_call: TRBD1
clone_size: few
cdr3_nt: TGTGCCAGCAGTTCATTTGGACAGGGCCTTGGGTATGAAGCTTTCTTT
cdr3_aa: CASSSFGQGLGYEAFF

j_call: TRBJ2-3
v_call: TRBV11-2
d_call: .
clone_size: .
cdr3_nt: TGTGCCAGCAGCCGGACATGGGGCACAGATACGCAGTATTTT
cdr3_aa: CASSRTWGTDTQYF

j_call: TRBJ2-1
v_call: TRBV5-1
d_call: .
clone_size: .
cdr3_nt: TGCGCCAGCAGCTTCGGGGGTGGTGAGCAGTTCTTC
cdr3_aa: CASSFGGGEQFF

j_call: TRBJ2-7
v_call: TRBV15
d_call: .
clone_size: .
cdr3_nt: TGTGCCACCAGCAGAGATAGATCCCGCGGAAACTCCTACGAGCAGTACTTC
cdr3_aa: CATSRDRSRGNSYEQYF

j_call: TRBJ2-2
v_call: TRBV5-1
d_call: TRBD1
clone_size: .
cdr3_nt: TGCGCCAGCACCTTTCTGGGGGCAGGGGGCAACGGGGAGCTGTTTTTT
cdr3_aa: CASTFLGAGGNGELFF

j_call: TRBJ1-1
v_call: TRBV7-9
d_call: .
clone_size: few
cdr3_nt: TGTGCCAGCAGCCCCCACTCCATTACTGAAGCTTTCTTT
cdr3_aa: CASSPHSITEAFF

j_call: TRBJ2-7
v_call: TRBV6-6
d_call: .
clone_size: once
cdr3_nt: TGTGCCAGCAGTCCCAGGGGAAGTTCTTCCTACGAGCAGTACTTC
cdr3_aa: CASSPRGSSSYEQYF

j_call: TRBJ1-1
v_call: TRBV25-1
d_call: .
clone_size: once
cdr3_nt: TGTGCCAGCACCAGAACAGGGTCCGGATTGGGTTCTTTCTTT
cdr3_aa: CASTRTGSGLGSFF

j_call: TRBJ1-6
v_call: TRBV9
d_call: TRBD1
clone_size: .
cdr3_nt: TGTGCCAGCAGCGGGGGGACAGGGGTTGTGACCAATAATTCACCCCTCCACTTT
cdr3_aa: CASSGGTGVVTNNSPLHF

j_call: TRBJ1-2
v_call: TRBV29-1
d_call: .
clone_size: .
cdr3_nt: TGCAGCGTTACTCCCGGGGGAGCCTATGGCTACACCTTC
cdr3_aa: CSVTPGGAYGYTF

j_call: TRBJ2-5
v_call: TRBV9
d_call: TRBD2
clone_size: .
cdr3_nt: TGTGCCAGCAGCCGAGGGCTAGCGGGGGGGCGAGGGCAAGAGACCCAGTACTTC
cdr3_aa: CASSRGLAGGRGQETQYF

j_call: TRBJ2-2
v_call: TRBV29-1
d_call: TRBD1
clone_size: .
cdr3_nt: TGCAGCGGGGGACAGGGCAACACCGGGGAGCTGTTTTTT
cdr3_aa: CSGGQGNTGELFF

j_call: TRBJ2-7
v_call: TRBV6-1
d_call: .
clone_size: .
cdr3_nt: TGTGCCGGGAGGCAAGATCCCCCTCCGTACTACGAGCAGTACTTC
cdr3_aa: CAGRQDPPPYYEQYF

j_call: TRBJ1-2
v_call: TRBV7-3
d_call: TRBD1
clone_size: .
cdr3_nt: TGTGCCAGCAGCGCGAGACAGGGCAACTATGGCTACACCTTC
cdr3_aa: CASSARQGNYGYTF

j_call: TRBJ2-7
v_call: TRBV4-1
d_call: .
clone_size: .
cdr3_nt: TGCGCCAGCAGCCAGGCGGACTTCTTAGGCGAGCAGTACTTC
cdr3_aa: CASSQADFLGEQYF

j_call: TRBJ2-7
v_call: TRBV6-4
d_call: TRBD2
clone_size: .
cdr3_nt: TGTGCCAGCAGCCAGACGGGGGGATCCGAGCAGTACTTC
cdr3_aa: CASSQTGGSEQYF

j_call: TRBJ2-1
v_call: TRBV5-1
d_call: TRBD2
clone_size: .
cdr3_nt: TGCGCCAGCAGCACGGGAGGTGCCTACAATGAGCAGTTCTTC
cdr3_aa: CASSTGGAYNEQFF

j_call: TRBJ2-7
v_call: TRBV28
d_call: .
clone_size: .
cdr3_nt: TGTGCCAGCAGTGGGGGCGGAGGCGAGCAGTACTTC
cdr3_aa: CASSGGGGEQYF

j_call: TRBJ2-1
v_call: TRBV19
d_call: TRBD2
clone_size: .
cdr3_nt: TGTGCCAGTAGTATTCGGGCTAGCGGGGGGAGCAATGAGCAGTTCTTC
cdr3_aa: CASSIRASGGSNEQFF

j_call: TRBJ2-7
v_call: TRBV6-1
d_call: TRBD2
clone_size: .
cdr3_nt: TGTGCCACTAGTGAGGGAGGGCAGATCTACGAGCAGTACTTC
cdr3_aa: CATSEGGQIYEQYF

j_call: TRBJ2-7
v_call: TRBV18
d_call: TRBD2
clone_size: .
cdr3_nt: TGTGCCAGCTCACCACCGGGAGGGGCCGGGTACGAGCAGTACTTC
cdr3_aa: CASSPPGGAGYEQYF

j_call: TRBJ1-1
v_call: TRBV21-1
d_call: .
clone_size: few
cdr3_nt: TGTGCCAGCAGCAAATCAGCTGAAGCTTTCTTT
cdr3_aa: CASSKSAEAFF

j_call: TRBJ1-2
v_call: TRBV10-1
d_call: .
clone_size: .
cdr3_nt: TGCGCCAGCAGTGAGTTCGTATCAGGGCAGGACGGCTACACCTTC
cdr3_aa: CASSEFVSGQDGYTF

j_call: TRBJ2-1
v_call: TRBV11-2
d_call: TRBD1
clone_size: .
cdr3_nt: TGTGCCAGCAGCTTACCCCTCGGGACAGTCTCCTACAATGAGCAGTTCTTC
cdr3_aa: CASSLPLGTVSYNEQFF

j_call: TRBJ1-2
v_call: TRBV16
d_call: TRBD1
clone_size: .
cdr3_nt: TGTGCCAGCAGCCGCGCGGGACAGGGGAACTATGGCTACACCTTC
cdr3_aa: CASSRAGQGNYGYTF